This TCR beta chain derives from a study of PD-1 blockade in classical Hodgkin lymphoma. Sequencing was performed with immunoSEQ multiplex PCR; in TCRdb, only in-frame clones are kept and a portion is missing. The repertoire holds around 25,000 clones, 90% to 95% seen once, with approximately 4% in the top ten. Regarding time point: newly diagnosed, previously untreated cHL patient sample. This CDR3 spans 16 amino acids. The gene calls are TRBV21-1 and TRBJ2-3. TRBV21-1 is a documented pseudogene. The clonotype originates from a human donor with classical Hodgkin lymphoma. The specimen was peripheral blood mononuclear cells (PBMCs). CDR3 bases: TGTGCCAGCGGGATAGCTAGGGATGGGTCCCTGGATACGCAGTATTTT. The encoded protein is CASGIARDGSLDTQYF.